This T cell receptor beta chain was found in a study of shared clonotypes between healthy human individuals. Notes on this clone: What it recognizes is unknown.

Regarding the study as a whole: An effect of sequencing depth on clonotype sharing among donors was expected.

The naive CD8 fraction comprised CD45RO-negative cells positively selected for CCR7 and excluded terminally differentiated effector memory CD45RA+ cells. Assay: immunoSEQ multiplex PCR; the TCRdb copy retains only in-frame clones and omits some. The sample has roughly 2 million clones, about 95% seen once; the top ten hold 0.9% to 1.3%. The V and J ends lost 7 bases and 8 bases, in that order; junction bases with no gene match: 14. The length of the CDR3 is 15 residues. Germline V gene data show CDR1 as MNHNS and CDR2 as SASEGT. The chain combines TRBV6-1 with TRBJ2-1, with 7 bases matching TRBD2. The sample comprised naive CD8+ T cells sorted from blood. The clonotype comes from a man between 18 and 35 years old in good health. CDR3 bases: TGTGCCAGCAAGCTTCTAACGGGAGGACTAGATGAGCAGTTCTTC. Translation: CASKLLTGGLDEQFF.